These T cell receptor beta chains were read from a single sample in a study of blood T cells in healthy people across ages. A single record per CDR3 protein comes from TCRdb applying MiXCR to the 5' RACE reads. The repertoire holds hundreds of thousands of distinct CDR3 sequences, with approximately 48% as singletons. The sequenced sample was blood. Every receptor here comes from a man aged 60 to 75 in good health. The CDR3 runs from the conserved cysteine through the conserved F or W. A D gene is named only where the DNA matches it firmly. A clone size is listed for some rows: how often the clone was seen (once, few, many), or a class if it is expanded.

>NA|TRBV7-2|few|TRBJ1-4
TGTGCCAGCAGCTCCTACGGGACTAATGAAAAACTGTTTTTT
CASSSYGTNEKLFF
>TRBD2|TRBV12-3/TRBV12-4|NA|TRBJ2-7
TGTGCCAGCAGTTTCCCTCCCCTACTAGCGGGGGCAATCAATGAGCAGTACTTC
CASSFPPLLAGAINEQYF
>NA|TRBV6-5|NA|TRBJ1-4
TGTGCCAGCAGTCACCAGGGACATGGAGTCGAAAAACTGTTTTTT
CASSHQGHGVEKLFF
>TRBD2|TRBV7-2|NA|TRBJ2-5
TGTGCCAGCAGCTTAGGGGAGGGGACCCAGTACTTC
CASSLGEGTQYF
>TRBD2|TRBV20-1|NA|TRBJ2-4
TGCAGTGCTAGAGCCGGGACTAGCGGGGGTTCCAAAAACATTCAGTACTTC
CSARAGTSGGSKNIQYF
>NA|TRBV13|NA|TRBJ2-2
TGTGCCAGCAGCTTAGTGAGGGGCAGCCGGACCGGGGAGCTGTTTTTT
CASSLVRGSRTGELFF
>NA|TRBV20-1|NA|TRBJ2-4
TGCAGTGCTAGAGATGGGCGGGACGTGGCCAAAAACATTCAGTACTTC
CSARDGRDVAKNIQYF
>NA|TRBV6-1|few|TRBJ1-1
TGTGCCAGCAGGGGTCGAACGGACACTGAAGCTTTCTTT
CASRGRTDTEAFF
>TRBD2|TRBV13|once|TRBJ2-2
TGTGCCAGCTACATTAAGCGGGGCAGAAACACCGGGGAGCTGTTTTTT
CASYIKRGRNTGELFF
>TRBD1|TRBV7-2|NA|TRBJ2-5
TGTGCCAGCAGCTCTGGACAGGGGGGGACCCAGTACTTC
CASSSGQGGTQYF
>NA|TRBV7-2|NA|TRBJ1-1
TGCGCCAGCAGCTCTATGGGGATGGGACCCCAGAACACTGAAGCTTTCTTT
CASSSMGMGPQNTEAFF
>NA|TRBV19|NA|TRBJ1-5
TGTGCCAGTAGTTTGCGGGTGGATAGCAATCAGCCCCAGCATTTT
CASSLRVDSNQPQHF
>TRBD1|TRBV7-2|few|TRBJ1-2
TGTGCCAGCAGCTTAGCGGTCCAGACAGGGGGTCGGTATGGCTACACCTTC
CASSLAVQTGGRYGYTF
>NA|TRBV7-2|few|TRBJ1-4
TGTGCCAGCAGCTTAAACAGGGCAACTAATGAAAAACTGTTTTTT
CASSLNRATNEKLFF
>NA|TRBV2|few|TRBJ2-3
TGTGCCAGCATTCCGCTTAGCACAGATACGCAGTATTTT
CASIPLSTDTQYF
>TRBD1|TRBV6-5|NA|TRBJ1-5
TGTGCCAGCAGCCCTCGACAGGGAGGGAGCAATCAGCCCCAGCATTTT
CASSPRQGGSNQPQHF
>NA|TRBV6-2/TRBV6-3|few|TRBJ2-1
TGTGCCAGCAGTTCATCTCCAGGGGTCTATGAGCAGTTCTTC
CASSSSPGVYEQFF
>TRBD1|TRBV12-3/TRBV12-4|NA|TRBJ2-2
TGTGCCAGCAGTGCACAACCGGGACAGGTGAACACCGGGGAGCTGTTTTTT
CASSAQPGQVNTGELFF
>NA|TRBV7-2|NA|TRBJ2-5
TGTGCCAGCAACCCTAGCAGGGGTGAGACCCAGTACTTC
CASNPSRGETQYF
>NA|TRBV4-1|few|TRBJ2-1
TGCGCCAGCAGCCAAGTTTTGGCGGGTACCTCCTACAATGAGCAGTTCTTC
CASSQVLAGTSYNEQFF
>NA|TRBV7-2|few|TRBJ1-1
TGTGCCAGCAGCTTAGTAATCTGGGGCAGTGAAGCTTTCTTT
CASSLVIWGSEAFF
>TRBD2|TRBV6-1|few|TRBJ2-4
TGTGCCAGCAGTGAAAGGGAGGGGAATGCCAAAAACATTCAGTACTTC
CASSEREGNAKNIQYF
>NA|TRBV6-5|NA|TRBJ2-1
TGTGCCAGCAAGGGAAGGGGAGACAATGAGCAGTTCTTC
CASKGRGDNEQFF
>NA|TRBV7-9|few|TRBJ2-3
TGTGCCAGCAGCGATACTAAGTCGGATACGCAGTATTTT
CASSDTKSDTQYF
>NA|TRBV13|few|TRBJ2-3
TGTGCCAGCAGCTTAGGCTTTGCAGATACGCAGTATTTT
CASSLGFADTQYF
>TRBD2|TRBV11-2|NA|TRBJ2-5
TGTGCCAGCAGCTTAGGAGCGGGGAACCAAGAGACCCAGTACTTC
CASSLGAGNQETQYF
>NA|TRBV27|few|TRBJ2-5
TGTGCCAGCAGTTTATCGGGGTGGTACAGGCTGCAAGAGACCCAGTACTTC
CASSLSGWYRLQETQYF